The T cell receptor (beta chain) under discussion was sequenced for a study of T cells after yellow fever vaccination. 5'RACE template switching generated TCR cDNA, adding a universal primer site and UMIs. TCRdb ran MiXCR on the 5' RACE reads and lists one entry per CDR3 protein. The sample consists of approximately 150,000 distinct CDR3 sequences, 7% to 9% of them appearing once. The CDR3 is 15 residues long. Germline V gives CDR1 DFQATT, CDR2 SNEGSKA (reference sequence). Germline trimming cut 5 bases from V and 4 bases from J; bases unmatched to any gene: 11. Note on this clonotype: Antigen unknown.

Regarding the study as a whole: Only a minor proportion of clonotypes was detected across both CD4 and CD8 compartments. On re-exposure, the response was weaker but peaked faster, at day 5 versus 15. Bulk-population clonotypes that are abundant could appear as contaminants in FACS-sorted repertoires.

This TCR was recovered from a man younger than 45 who received the YFV17D yellow fever vaccine. The chain links TRBV20-1 to TRBJ2-1, with TRBD2 matching over 7 bases. The material sequenced was CD4+ T cells sorted from PBMCs, taken 5 days after the yellow fever booster vaccination. The CDR3 loop is CSAGGGRRAYNEQFF. CDR3 nucleotides: TGCAGTGCTGGGGGAGGGCGCCGGGCTTACAATGAGCAGTTCTTC.